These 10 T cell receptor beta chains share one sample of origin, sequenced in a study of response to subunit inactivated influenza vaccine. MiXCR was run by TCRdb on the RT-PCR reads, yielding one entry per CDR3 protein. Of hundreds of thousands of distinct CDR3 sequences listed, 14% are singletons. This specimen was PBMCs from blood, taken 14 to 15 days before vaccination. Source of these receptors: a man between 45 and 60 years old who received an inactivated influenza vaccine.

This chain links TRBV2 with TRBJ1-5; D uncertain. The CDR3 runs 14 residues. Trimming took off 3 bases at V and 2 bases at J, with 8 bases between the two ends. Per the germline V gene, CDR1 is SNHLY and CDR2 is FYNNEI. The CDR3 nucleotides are TGTGCCAGCAGTGACAGGCTCGGCAATCAGCCCCAGCATTTT. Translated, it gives CASSDRLGNQPQHF.

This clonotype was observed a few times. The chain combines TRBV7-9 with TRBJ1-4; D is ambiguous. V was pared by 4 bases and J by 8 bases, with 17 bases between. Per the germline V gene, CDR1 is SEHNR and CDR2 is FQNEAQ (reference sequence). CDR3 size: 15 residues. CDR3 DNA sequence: TGTGCCAGCAGCTCAGACGGACCGGGAGGCGAAAAACTGTTTTTT. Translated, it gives CASSSDGPGGEKLFF.

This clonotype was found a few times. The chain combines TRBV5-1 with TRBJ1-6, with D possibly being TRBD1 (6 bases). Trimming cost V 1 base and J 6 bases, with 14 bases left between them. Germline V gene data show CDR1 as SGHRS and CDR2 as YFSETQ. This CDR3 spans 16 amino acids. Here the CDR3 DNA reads TGCGCCAGCAGCTTGAGTCTGGGGGCAGGTAATTCACCCCTCCACTTT. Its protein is CASSLSLGAGNSPLHF.

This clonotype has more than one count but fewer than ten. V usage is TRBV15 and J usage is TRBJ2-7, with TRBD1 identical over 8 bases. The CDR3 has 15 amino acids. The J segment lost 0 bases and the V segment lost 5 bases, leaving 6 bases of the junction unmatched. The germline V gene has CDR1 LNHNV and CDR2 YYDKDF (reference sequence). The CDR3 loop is CATSQDGTGSYEQYF. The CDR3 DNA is TGTGCCACCAGCCAAGACGGGACAGGCTCCTACGAGCAGTACTTC.

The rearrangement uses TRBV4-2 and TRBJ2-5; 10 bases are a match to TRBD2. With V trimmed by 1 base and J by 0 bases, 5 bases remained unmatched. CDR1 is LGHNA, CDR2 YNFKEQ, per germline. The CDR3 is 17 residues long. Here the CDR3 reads CASSQVDGTSDQETQYF. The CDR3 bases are TGTGCCAGCAGCCAAGTCGACGGGACTAGCGACCAAGAGACCCAGTACTTC.

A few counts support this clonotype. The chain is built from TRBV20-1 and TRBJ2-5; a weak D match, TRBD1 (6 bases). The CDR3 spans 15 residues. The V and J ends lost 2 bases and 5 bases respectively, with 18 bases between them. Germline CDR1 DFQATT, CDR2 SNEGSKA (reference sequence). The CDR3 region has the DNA TGCAGTGCTAGAAGGACCCGGGACATAATGGAGACCCAGTACTTC. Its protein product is CSARRTRDIMETQYF.

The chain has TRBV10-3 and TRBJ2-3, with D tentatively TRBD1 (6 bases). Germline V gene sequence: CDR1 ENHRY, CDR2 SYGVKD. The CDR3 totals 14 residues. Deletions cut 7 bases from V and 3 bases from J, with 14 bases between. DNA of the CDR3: TGTGCCATCAATGGGGGCAGGGAGACAGATACGCAGTATTTT. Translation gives CAINGGRETDTQYF.

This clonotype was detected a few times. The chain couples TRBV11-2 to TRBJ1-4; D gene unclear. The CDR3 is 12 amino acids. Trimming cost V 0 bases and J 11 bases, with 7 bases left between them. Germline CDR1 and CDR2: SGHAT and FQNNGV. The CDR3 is CASSLDDRKLFF. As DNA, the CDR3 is TGTGCCAGCAGCTTAGATGACCGGAAACTGTTTTTT.

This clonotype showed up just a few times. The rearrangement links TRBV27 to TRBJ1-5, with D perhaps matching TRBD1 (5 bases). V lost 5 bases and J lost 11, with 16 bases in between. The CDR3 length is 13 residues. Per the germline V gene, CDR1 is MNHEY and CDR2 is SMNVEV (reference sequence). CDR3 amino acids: CASSNRDPTTQHF. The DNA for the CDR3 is TGTGCCAGCAGTAACCGGGACCCCACGACCCAGCATTTT.

This CDR3 is CASSLLPGQGSPDTQYF. The CDR3 DNA is TGCGCCAGCAGCTTACTACCGGGACAGGGATCGCCAGATACGCAGTATTTT. The chain carries TRBV5-1 and TRBJ2-3, with TRBD1 matching 9 bases. In germline, CDR1 is SGHRS, CDR2 YFSETQ. The CDR3 consists of 17 residues. With 2 bases clipped from V and 4 bases from J, the junction kept 11 bases outside the gene matches.